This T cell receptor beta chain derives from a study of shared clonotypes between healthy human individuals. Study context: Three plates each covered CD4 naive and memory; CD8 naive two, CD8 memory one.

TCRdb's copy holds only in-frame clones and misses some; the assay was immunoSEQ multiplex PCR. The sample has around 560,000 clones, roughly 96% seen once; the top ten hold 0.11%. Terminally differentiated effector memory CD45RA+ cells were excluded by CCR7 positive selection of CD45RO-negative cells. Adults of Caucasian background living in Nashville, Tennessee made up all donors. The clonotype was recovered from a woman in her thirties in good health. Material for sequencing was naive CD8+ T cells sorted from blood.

CDR3 bases: TGTGCCAGCAGTTTGACAGCCCCAAATTACAATGAGCAGTTCTTC. Residues: CASSLTAPNYNEQFF. The V and J genes are TRBV27 and TRBJ2-1; D possibly corresponds to TRBD1 (5 bases). The ends were cut back, 3 bases at V and 4 bases at J, with 13 bases in the middle. The CDR3 consists of 15 residues. The germline V gene encodes CDR1 MNHEY and CDR2 SMNVEV (reference sequence).